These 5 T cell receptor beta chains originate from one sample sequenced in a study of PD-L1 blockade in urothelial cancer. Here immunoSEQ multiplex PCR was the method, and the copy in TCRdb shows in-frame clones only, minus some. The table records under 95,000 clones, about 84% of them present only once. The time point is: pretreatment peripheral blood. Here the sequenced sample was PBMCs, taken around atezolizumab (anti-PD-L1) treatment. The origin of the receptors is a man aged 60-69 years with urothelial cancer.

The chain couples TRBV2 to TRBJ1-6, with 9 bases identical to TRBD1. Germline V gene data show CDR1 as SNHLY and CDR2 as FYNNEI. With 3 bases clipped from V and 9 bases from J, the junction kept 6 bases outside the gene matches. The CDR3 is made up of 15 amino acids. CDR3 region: CASSDGQGLSSPLHF. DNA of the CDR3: TGTGCCAGCAGTGATGGACAGGGGTTGAGTTCACCCCTCCACTTT.

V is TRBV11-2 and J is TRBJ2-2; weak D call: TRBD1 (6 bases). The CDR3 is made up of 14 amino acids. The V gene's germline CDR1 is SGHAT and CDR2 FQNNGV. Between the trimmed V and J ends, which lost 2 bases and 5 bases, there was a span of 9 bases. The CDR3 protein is CASSLKRGTGELFF. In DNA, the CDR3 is TGTGCCAGCAGCTTAAAGAGGGGGACCGGGGAGCTGTTTTTT.

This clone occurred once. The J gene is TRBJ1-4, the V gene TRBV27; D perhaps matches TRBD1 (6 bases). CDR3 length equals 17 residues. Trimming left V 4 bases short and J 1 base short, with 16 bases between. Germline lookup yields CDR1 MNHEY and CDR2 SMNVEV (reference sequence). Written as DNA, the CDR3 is TGTGCCAGCAGTTCAACAGGGTGGATGTTAACTAATGAAAAACTGTTTTTT. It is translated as CASSSTGWMLTNEKLFF.

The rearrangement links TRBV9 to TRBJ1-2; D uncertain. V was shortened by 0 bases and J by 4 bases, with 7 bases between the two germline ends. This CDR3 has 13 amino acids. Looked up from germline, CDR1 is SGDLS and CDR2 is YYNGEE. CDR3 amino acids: CASSVEPGYGYTF. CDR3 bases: TGTGCCAGCAGCGTAGAGCCGGGCTATGGCTACACCTTC.

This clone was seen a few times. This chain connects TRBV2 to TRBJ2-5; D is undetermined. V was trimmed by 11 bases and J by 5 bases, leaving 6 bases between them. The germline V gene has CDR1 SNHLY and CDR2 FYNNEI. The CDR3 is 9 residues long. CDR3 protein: CARQETQYF. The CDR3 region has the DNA TGTGCCCGCCAGGAGACCCAGTACTTC. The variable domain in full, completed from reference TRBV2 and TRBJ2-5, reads EPEVTQTPSHQVTQMGQEVILRCVPISNHLYFYWYRQILGQKVEFLVSFYNNEISEKSEIFDDQFSVERPDGSNFTLKIRSTKLEDSAMYFCARQETQYFGPGTRLLVL.